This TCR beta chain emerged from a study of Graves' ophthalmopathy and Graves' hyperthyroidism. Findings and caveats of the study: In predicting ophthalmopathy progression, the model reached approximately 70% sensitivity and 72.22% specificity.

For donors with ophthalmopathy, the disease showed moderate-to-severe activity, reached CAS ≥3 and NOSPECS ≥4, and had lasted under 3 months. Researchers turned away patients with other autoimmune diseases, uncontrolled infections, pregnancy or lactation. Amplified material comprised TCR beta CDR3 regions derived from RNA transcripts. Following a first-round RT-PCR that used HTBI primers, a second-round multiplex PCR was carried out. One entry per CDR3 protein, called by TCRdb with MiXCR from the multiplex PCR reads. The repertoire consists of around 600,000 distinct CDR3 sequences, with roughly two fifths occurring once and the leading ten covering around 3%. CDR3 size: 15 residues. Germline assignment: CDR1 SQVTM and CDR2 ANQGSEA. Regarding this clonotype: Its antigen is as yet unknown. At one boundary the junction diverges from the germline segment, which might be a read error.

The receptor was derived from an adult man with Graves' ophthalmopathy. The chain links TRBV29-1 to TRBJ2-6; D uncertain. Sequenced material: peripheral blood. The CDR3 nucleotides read TGTGCCTGGAGTGTAGAATGGTCCGGGGCCAACGTCCTGACTTTC. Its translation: CAWSVEWSGANVLTF. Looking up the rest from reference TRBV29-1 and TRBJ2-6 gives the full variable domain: SAVISQKPSRDICQRGTSLTIQCQVDSQVTMMFWYRQQPGQSLTLIATANQGSEATYESGFVIDKFPISRPNLTFSTLTVSNMSPEDSSIYLCAWSVEWSGANVLTFGAGSRLTVL.